The 21 T cell receptor beta chains presented below share a single source sample, sequenced in a study of Ad26.COV2.S vaccination and SARS-CoV-2 variants. Treatment specified: around 19 received Ad26.COV2.S at low or high dose, single or two shots; about 5 received placebo; per-sample allocation not given. Vaccine and placebo recipients were sampled on day 63 after the first injection. This table comes from immunoSEQ multiplex PCR, and its TCRdb copy is limited to in-frame clones, with some not included. The sample gives fewer than 800,000 clones, about 90% of which show up once; about 1.5% is in the top ten. Sequencing was performed on peripheral blood, taken in a trial of Ad26.COV2.S vaccine versus placebo. These receptors all come from a person between 18 and 65 years old who received the Ad26.COV2.S COVID-19 vaccine or a placebo.

This clone has just one count. The rearrangement uses TRBV6-6 and TRBJ2-3; 9 positions match TRBD1. This CDR3 spans 15 amino acids. The V gene end was trimmed by 6 bases and the J gene end by 2 bases; junction bases not matched to a gene: 6. CDR1 and CDR2 (germline): MNHNY, SVGAGI (reference sequence). The CDR3 loop is CASSHGQGTTDTQYF. The CDR3 nucleotides are TGTGCCAGCAGCCACGGACAGGGGACCACAGATACGCAGTATTTT.

The chain joins TRBV3-1 (or the pseudogene TRBV3-2) to TRBJ2-2, with 9 positions matching TRBD1. Germline V gene lookup returns CDR1 LGHDT and CDR2 YNNKEL (reference sequence). The J segment lost 5 bases and the V segment lost 2 bases, leaving 3 bases of the junction unmatched. This CDR3 has 15 residues. DNA of the CDR3: TGTGCCAGCAGCCAATGGACAGGGGTAACCGGGGAGCTGTTTTTT. Translation: CASSQWTGVTGELFF.

This clone was counted only a few times. The genes are TRBV9 and TRBJ1-4; the D gene is possibly TRBD1 (5 bases). The length of the CDR3 is 13 residues. Germline V gene sequence: CDR1 SGDLS, CDR2 YYNGEE. Trimming cost V 3 bases and J 8 bases, with 11 bases left between them. The CDR3 is CASSGGTGEKLFF. CDR3 nucleotides: TGTGCCAGCAGCGGCGGGACGGGAGAAAAACTGTTTTTT.

V and J are TRBV10-3 and TRBJ1-2; D call uncertain. Trimming pared 2 bases from V and 4 bases from J, leaving 14 bases between. CDR3 length equals 15 residues. CDR1 ENHRY and CDR2 SYGVKD come from the germline V gene. CDR3 amino acids: CAISEGGLERYGYTF. The CDR3 coding sequence is TGTGCCATCAGTGAGGGCGGCCTCGAACGCTATGGCTACACCTTC.

This clone was seen just once. The gene calls are TRBV5-3 and TRBJ2-7; 7 positions match TRBD2. TRBV5-3 is an open reading frame whose function is uncertain. The V segment lost 5 bases and the J segment 1 base; nucleotides outside the gene matches: 9. This CDR3 contains 15 residues. The DNA for the CDR3 is TGTGCCAGAAGTGACGGGACTATCATATCCTACGAGCAGTACTTC. It is translated as CARSDGTIISYEQYF.

The chain recombines TRBV7-2 with TRBJ1-2; 7 positions match TRBD1. Germline-derived CDR1 and CDR2 are SGHTA and FQGNSA. This CDR3 spans 14 amino acids. J gave up 4 bases and V 5 bases, and 7 bases lay outside the gene matches. CDR3 sequence reads: CASSPGQEAYGYTF. The CDR3 nucleotides are TGTGCCAGCAGCCCAGGACAGGAAGCCTATGGCTACACCTTC.

Turning to this clone: Distinct nucleotide sequences in the sample also encode this CDR3. The chain is built from TRBV14 and TRBJ2-7; no firm D call. CDR3 length equals 12 residues. Germline CDR1 is SGHDN and CDR2 is FVKESK. V gave up 4 bases and J gave up 0 bases, with 4 bases separating them. Written as DNA, the CDR3 is TGTGCCAGCAGCCTAAGCTCCTACGAGCAGTACTTC. It encodes CASSLSSYEQYF.

V is TRBV25-1 and J is TRBJ2-2; 9 bases align to TRBD1. The CDR3 has 17 amino acids. V was clipped by 4 bases and J by 4 bases; unmatched bases: 10. Per germline, CDR1 MGHDK and CDR2 SYGVNS. CDR3 nucleotide sequence: TGTGCCAGCAGTGGTACCGGGACAGGGTTTATCACCGGGGAGCTGTTTTTT. Protein: CASSGTGTGFITGELFF.

In DNA form, the CDR3 reads TGTGCCAGCAGCAGGCGCACCAACTACGAGCAGTACTTC. This gives the protein CASSRRTNYEQYF. The rearrangement links TRBV2 to TRBJ2-7; D uncertain. This CDR3 is 13 amino acids long. V gave up 6 bases and J gave up 3 bases, with 12 bases separating them. From germline, CDR1 is SNHLY and CDR2 FYNNEI.

V is TRBV19 and J is TRBJ2-3; TRBD2 aligns across 7 bases. V was clipped by 4 bases and J by 5 bases; unmatched bases: 6. The germline V gene has CDR1 LNHDA and CDR2 SQIVND (reference sequence). The CDR3 sequence is 14 residues long. CDR3 in amino acids: CASSTRLAVDTQYF. The CDR3 DNA follows: TGTGCCAGTAGTACTCGGCTAGCGGTAGATACGCAGTATTTT.

The genes are TRBV12-5 and TRBJ2-5; perhaps TRBD1 as D (6 bases). CDR3 length: 15 residues. CDR1 LGHNT and CDR2 FRNRAP come from the germline V gene. Trimming removed 3 bases at V and 1 base at J, with 12 bases between. The CDR3 DNA reads TGTGCTAGTGGTTTTGACAGGCCCTTCCAAGAGACCCAGTACTTC. It codes for CASGFDRPFQETQYF.

The chain recombines TRBV6-2 or TRBV6-3 with TRBJ2-7; TRBD2 matches 7 bases. This CDR3 comprises 16 residues. Germline V gene lookup returns CDR1 MNHEY and CDR2 SVGEGT. Unmatched junction bases numbered 11, after V lost 6 bases and J lost 0 bases. The CDR3 DNA follows: TGTGCCAGCAGCGACCTCAAAAGCGGGGACTCCTACGAGCAGTACTTC. It specifies CASSDLKSGDSYEQYF.

The genes are TRBV30 and TRBJ2-6, with D uncertain. Germline CDR1 GTSNPN, CDR2 SVGIG (reference sequence). The V gene lost 4 bases and the J gene lost 0 bases, with 4 bases spanning the gap. This CDR3 has 13 amino acids. The CDR3 loop reads CAWTISGANVLTF. CDR3 DNA sequence: TGTGCCTGGACAATCTCTGGGGCCAACGTCCTGACTTTC.

The rearrangement joins TRBV19 to TRBJ1-1, with 8 bases lining up with TRBD1. In germline, CDR1 is LNHDA, CDR2 SQIVND (reference sequence). With 4 bases clipped from V and 0 bases from J, the junction kept 7 bases outside the gene matches. The CDR3 is 16 amino acids. The CDR3 region has the DNA TGTGCCAGTAGTAGGGGGACAGGATGGGTGAACACTGAAGCTTTCTTT. The encoded protein is CASSRGTGWVNTEAFF.

This clone was seen more than once but under ten times. The rearrangement links TRBV23-1 to TRBJ1-1; D perhaps matches TRBD1 (5 bases). TRBV23-1 is filed as an ORF, its function uncertain. Trimming took off 4 bases at V and 2 bases at J, with 14 bases between the two ends. The CDR3 totals 15 residues. The CDR3 DNA sequence: TGCGCCAGCAGTCCCACTCAGGGTGGAAACACTGAAGCTTTCTTT. Translation: CASSPTQGGNTEAFF.

This sequence joins TRBV5-4 and TRBJ2-2, with D perhaps being TRBD1 or TRBD2 (5 bases each). This CDR3 is built from 13 residues. Trimming left V 5 bases short and J 4 bases short, with 9 bases between. Germline loops: CDR1 SGHNT, CDR2 YYREEE (reference sequence). The CDR3, as DNA: TGTGCCAGCAGTGGTGGGGGCACCGGGGAGCTGTTTTTT. Translation gives CASSGGGTGELFF. The complete variable domain, with remaining parts taken from reference TRBV5-4 and TRBJ2-2, reads ETGVTQSPTHLIKTRGQQVTLRCSSQSGHNTVSWYQQALGQGPQFIFQYYREEENGRGNFPPRFSGLQFPNYSSELNVNALELDDSALYLCASSGGGTGELFFGEGSRLTVL.

This chain uses TRBV11-2 with TRBJ2-5; possibly TRBD1 for D (6 bases). V was trimmed by 5 bases and J by 3 bases, leaving 13 bases between them. The germline V gene has CDR1 SGHAT and CDR2 FQNNGV. The CDR3 consists of 14 residues. CDR3: CASSLGQYEETQYF. CDR3 in DNA: TGTGCCAGCAGCCTCGGACAGTATGAAGAGACCCAGTACTTC.

This chain links TRBV30 with TRBJ2-3, with 9 positions matching TRBD2. The CDR3 totals 14 residues. Germline lookup yields CDR1 GTSNPN and CDR2 SVGIG (reference sequence). V lost 7 bases, J lost 0 bases, and 5 bases stayed unmatched. The CDR3 bases are TGTGCCTATGGACTAGCGATTAGCACAGATACGCAGTATTTT. Translating it yields CAYGLAISTDTQYF.

This clone was seen once. The chain recombines TRBV2 with TRBJ2-1; a possible D gene is TRBD2 (5 bases). Germline V gives CDR1 SNHLY, CDR2 FYNNEI. The CDR3 consists of 13 residues. V shed 3 bases and J shed 7 bases, with 10 bases lying between them. The CDR3 reads CASSDDWTNEQFF. In nucleotides, the CDR3 is TGTGCCAGCAGTGACGACTGGACTAATGAGCAGTTCTTC. The full variable domain, with the rest looked up from reference TRBV2 and TRBJ2-1, is EPEVTQTPSHQVTQMGQEVILRCVPISNHLYFYWYRQILGQKVEFLVSFYNNEISEKSEIFDDQFSVERPDGSNFTLKIRSTKLEDSAMYFCASSDDWTNEQFFGPGTRLTVL.

The rearrangement uses TRBV3-1 (or the pseudogene TRBV3-2) and TRBJ2-2; 8 nucleotides match TRBD2. The length of the CDR3 is 15 residues. With 0 bases clipped from V and 4 bases from J, the junction kept 1 base outside the gene matches. Germline CDR1 is LGHDT and CDR2 is YNNKEL (reference sequence). The CDR3 loop is CASSQDLAGTGELFF. The CDR3 DNA follows: TGTGCCAGCAGCCAAGACCTAGCGGGCACCGGGGAGCTGTTTTTT.

CDR3 residues: CASSSGGPNTGELFF. As DNA, the CDR3 is TGCGCCAGTAGTAGCGGGGGACCGAACACCGGGGAGCTGTTTTTT. The chain uses TRBV5-1 and TRBJ2-2; 9 nucleotides match TRBD2. The germline gives CDR1 SGHRS, CDR2 YFSETQ. The ends lost 8 bases at V and 0 bases at J; junction bases unmatched: 5. CDR3 length equals 15 residues.